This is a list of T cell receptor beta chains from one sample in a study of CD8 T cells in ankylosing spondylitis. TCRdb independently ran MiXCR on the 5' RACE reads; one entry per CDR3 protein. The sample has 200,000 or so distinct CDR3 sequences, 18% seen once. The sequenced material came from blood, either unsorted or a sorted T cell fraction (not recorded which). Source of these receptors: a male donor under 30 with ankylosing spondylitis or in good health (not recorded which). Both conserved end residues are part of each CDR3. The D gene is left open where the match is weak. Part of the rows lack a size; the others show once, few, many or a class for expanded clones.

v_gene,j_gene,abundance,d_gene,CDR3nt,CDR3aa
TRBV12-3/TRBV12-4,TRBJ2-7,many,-,TGTGCCAGCAGTTTAGCGCTGGGAGTCTACGAGCAGTACTTC,CASSLALGVYEQYF
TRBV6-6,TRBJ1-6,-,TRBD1,TGTGCCACCGGGACAGTTTATTCACCCCTCCACTTT,CATGTVYSPLHF
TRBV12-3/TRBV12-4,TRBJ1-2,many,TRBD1,TGTGCCAGCAGGGCGACAGGGACTAACTATGGCTACACCTTC,CASRATGTNYGYTF
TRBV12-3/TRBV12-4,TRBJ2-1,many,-,TGTGCCAGCAGTTTCCCGAACATGGGCGATGAGCAGTTCTTC,CASSFPNMGDEQFF
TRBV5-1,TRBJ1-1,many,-,TGCGCCAGCAGCCCGCTGGGGACGAACACTGAAGCTTTCTTT,CASSPLGTNTEAFF
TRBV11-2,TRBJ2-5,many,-,TGTGCCAGCAGCTTAGATCGAGTGGGGCAAGAGACCCAGTACTTC,CASSLDRVGQETQYF
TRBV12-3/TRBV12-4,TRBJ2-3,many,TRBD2,TGTGCCAGCAGATTCAGCGGGGCTAGCACAGATACGCAGTATTTT,CASRFSGASTDTQYF
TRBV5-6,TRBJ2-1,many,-,TGTGCCAGCAGCACGGGGGTTTCGGGCCTTAATGAGCAGTTCTTC,CASSTGVSGLNEQFF
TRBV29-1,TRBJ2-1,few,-,TGCAGCGTTAAGCCCCCGGTTTGGCATGAGCAGTTCTTC,CSVKPPVWHEQFF
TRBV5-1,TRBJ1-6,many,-,TGCGCCAGCAGCTTATCAGGGGCGGATTCACCCCTCCACTTT,CASSLSGADSPLHF
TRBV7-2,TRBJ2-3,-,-,TGTGCCAGCAGTCTACAGGTGATGACGACAGATACGCAGTATTTT,CASSLQVMTTDTQYF
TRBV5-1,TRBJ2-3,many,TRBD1,TGCGCCAGCAGCTCGAAGGGACAGGGGGCGCTTGGCACAGATACGCAGTATTTT,CASSSKGQGALGTDTQYF
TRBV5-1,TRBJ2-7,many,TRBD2,TGCGCCAGCAGCTCTAGCGGGACCTTCGGAGAGCAGTACTTC,CASSSSGTFGEQYF
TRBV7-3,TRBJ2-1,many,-,TGTGCCAGCAGCTCCCAGGGAGGACAGTTGGATGAGCAGTTCTTC,CASSSQGGQLDEQFF
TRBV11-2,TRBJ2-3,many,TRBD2,TGTGCCAGCAGCTTGGGACTAGCGGGGCCCCCGGATACGCAGTATTTT,CASSLGLAGPPDTQYF
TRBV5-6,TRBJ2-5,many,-,TGTGCCAGCAGCCGGCAGGGAATAAGAGAGACCCAGTACTTC,CASSRQGIRETQYF
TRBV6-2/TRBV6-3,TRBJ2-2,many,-,TGTGCCAGCAGATCCGGGATACCCACCGGGGAGCTGTTTTTT,CASRSGIPTGELFF
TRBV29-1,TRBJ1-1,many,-,TGCAGCGTCGCTCGGTCTCCGGGACAAACCGGTGAAGCTTTCTTT,CSVARSPGQTGEAFF
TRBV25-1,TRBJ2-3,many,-,TGTGCCAGCAGTGAATCACGGGACTCCTATACGCAGTATTTT,CASSESRDSYTQYF
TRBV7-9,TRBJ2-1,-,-,TGTGCCAGCAGCTTAGTTTCGGGGGCCTACAATGAGCAGTTCTTC,CASSLVSGAYNEQFF
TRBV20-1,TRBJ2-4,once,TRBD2,TGCAGTGCTAGTCCTAGCGGGCGAAGGATAGCCAAAAACATTCAGTACTTC,CSASPSGRRIAKNIQYF
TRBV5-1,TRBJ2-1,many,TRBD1,TGCGCCAGCAGCTTCGGAGTCGGAGGACAGGGCAACAATGAGCAGTTCTTC,CASSFGVGGQGNNEQFF
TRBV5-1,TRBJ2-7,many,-,TGCGCCAGCAGCTCAGGGCAGGGCGCCTACGAGCAGTACTTC,CASSSGQGAYEQYF
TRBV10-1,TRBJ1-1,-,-,TGCGCCAGCAGGACCAACGCGAACACTGAAGCTTTCTTT,CASRTNANTEAFF
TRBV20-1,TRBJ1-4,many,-,TGCAGTGCAAGCGGGGGGTCGTCATCTAATGAAAAACTGTTTTTT,CSASGGSSSNEKLFF
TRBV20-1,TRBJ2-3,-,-,TGCAGTGCTAGAGGGCCTAGCACAGATACGCAGTATTTT,CSARGPSTDTQYF
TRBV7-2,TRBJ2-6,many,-,TGTGCCAGCGCTAGGTCGGGACGCCTCTATGGGGCCAACGTCCTGACTTTC,CASARSGRLYGANVLTF
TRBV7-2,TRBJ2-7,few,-,TGTGCCAGCAGCACCGGACAAGTCCACGAGCAGTACTTC,CASSTGQVHEQYF
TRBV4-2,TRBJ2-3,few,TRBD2,TGTGCCAGCAGCCAAGCTGCGGGAGGCACAGATACGCAGTATTTT,CASSQAAGGTDTQYF
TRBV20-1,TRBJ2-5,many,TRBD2,TGCAGTGCTAGCCCCGATACACTAGCGGGAGGTACTCTGGAGGAGACCCAGTACTTC,CSASPDTLAGGTLEETQYF
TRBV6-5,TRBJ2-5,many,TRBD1,TGTGCCAGCTCACACAGGGGCCAAGAGACCCAGTACTTC,CASSHRGQETQYF
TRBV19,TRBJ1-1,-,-,TGTGCCAGCGCACGGGCGATGAACACTGAAGCTTTCTTT,CASARAMNTEAFF
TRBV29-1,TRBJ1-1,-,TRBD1,TGCAGCGTTGTAAGGGGGCTTAGCACTGAAGCTTTCTTT,CSVVRGLSTEAFF
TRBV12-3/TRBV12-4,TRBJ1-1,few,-,TGTGCCAGCAGATATCCCCGAAATGCGAACACTGAAGCTTTCTTT,CASRYPRNANTEAFF
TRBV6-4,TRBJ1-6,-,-,TGTGCCAGCAGTGCTACGGGATGGATCAATTCACCCCTCCACTTT,CASSATGWINSPLHF
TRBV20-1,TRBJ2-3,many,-,TGCAGTGCTGTTGCCGGCGGGATAATCACAGATACGCAGTATTTT,CSAVAGGIITDTQYF
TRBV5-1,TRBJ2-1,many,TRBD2,TGCGCCAGCAGCTTGGCGGCTAGCGGGACTTTCAATGAGCAGTTCTTC,CASSLAASGTFNEQFF
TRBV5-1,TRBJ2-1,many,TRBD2,TGCGCCAGCACTTCTAGCGGGAGGGCTAACAATGAGCAGTTCTTC,CASTSSGRANNEQFF
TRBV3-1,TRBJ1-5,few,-,TGTGCCAGCAGCCAAGGGCAGGCTGGGGGTCAGCCCCAGCATTTT,CASSQGQAGGQPQHF
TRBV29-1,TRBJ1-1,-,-,TGCAGCGTTGTCTTACATATGAACACTGAAGCTTTCTTT,CSVVLHMNTEAFF
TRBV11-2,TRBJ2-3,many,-,TGTGCCAGCAGCCCGGTACTAGCTTCAACGCAGTATTTT,CASSPVLASTQYF
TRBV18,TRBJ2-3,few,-,TGTGCCAGCTCCCCCCGGGCGGGTGCTAGCACAGATACGCAGTATTTT,CASSPRAGASTDTQYF
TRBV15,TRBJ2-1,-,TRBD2,TGTGCCACCAGCGGCCGGGACTACCTCTACAATGAGCAGTTCTTC,CATSGRDYLYNEQFF
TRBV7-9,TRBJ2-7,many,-,TGTGCCAGCAGCTTAGTCGGAGCCGGCTCCTACGAGCAGTACTTC,CASSLVGAGSYEQYF
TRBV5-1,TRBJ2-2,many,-,TGCGCCAGCAGCAACACGGCGGGGAGCCCCACCGGGGAGCTGTTTTTT,CASSNTAGSPTGELFF
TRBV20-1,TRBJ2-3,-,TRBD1,TGCAGTGCTAGAGATAGGACAGGGGCCGCAGATACGCAGTATTTT,CSARDRTGAADTQYF
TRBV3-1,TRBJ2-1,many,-,TGTGCCAGCAGCCGTCAGGGGGGAACACGGAATGAGCAGTTCTTC,CASSRQGGTRNEQFF
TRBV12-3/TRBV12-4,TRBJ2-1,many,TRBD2,TGTGCCAGCAGTCCCTTTGTTCTAGCGGGAGGCTACAATGAGCAGTTCTTC,CASSPFVLAGGYNEQFF
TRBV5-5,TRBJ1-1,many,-,TGTGCCAGCAGCGGCGAGACAGGCGGGAACACTGAAGCTTTCTTT,CASSGETGGNTEAFF
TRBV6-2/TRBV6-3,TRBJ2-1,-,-,TGTGCCAGCAGTTCCTATTCGTCGGGTGAGCAGTTCTTC,CASSSYSSGEQFF
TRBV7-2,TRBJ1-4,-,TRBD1,TGTGCCAGCAGCCCCCTGGGGACAGGCACTGGAAAACTGTTTTTT,CASSPLGTGTGKLFF
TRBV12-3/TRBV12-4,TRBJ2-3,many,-,TGTGCCAGCAGTTTTAGGGCAGATACGCAGTATTTT,CASSFRADTQYF